A selection of T cell receptor beta chains follows, all from one sample in a study of cytomegalovirus exposure and HLA in healthy donors. Produced via immunoSEQ multiplex PCR; TCRdb's table is partial and in-frame only. The sample consists of 150,000 to 200,000 clones, roughly 81% of them appearing once. The sequenced sample consisted of PBMCs. Source of these receptors: a man between 18 and 35 years old in good health and CMV-seropositive. The CDR3 runs from the conserved cysteine through the conserved F or W. The order of the fields is V gene, J gene, D gene, clone size, CDR3 protein, CDR3 DNA. D genes are given only for firm matches. Clone sizes are given selectively: once, few, many, or a class where the clone is expanded.

TRBV7-8	TRBJ1-1	TRBD1	.	CDSSLDRDTEAFF	TGTGACAGCAGCTTAGACAGGGACACTGAAGCTTTCTTT
TRBV7-2	TRBJ2-5	TRBD2	.	CASSYSMASGRRETQYF	TGTGCCAGCAGCTACTCCATGGCTAGCGGGAGACGAGAGACCCAGTACTTC
TRBV10-2	TRBJ2-5	TRBD2	few	CASSQTSAPETQYF	TGCGCCAGCAGCCAGACTAGCGCCCCGGAGACCCAGTACTTC
TRBV30	TRBJ1-2	.	.	CAWRTGRNYGYTF	TGTGCCTGGAGGACGGGTCGGAACTATGGCTACACCTTC
TRBV11-1	TRBJ1-1	TRBD1	.	CASSFDRGMPEAFF	TGTGCCAGCAGTTTTGACAGGGGTATGCCTGAAGCTTTCTTT
TRBV4-2	TRBJ2-3	.	.	CASSQDLELTSTDTQYF	TGTGCCAGCAGCCAAGATCTAGAACTAACTAGCACAGATACGCAGTATTTT
TRBV29-1	TRBJ2-4	.	.	CSVPKLAKNIQYF	TGCAGCGTTCCGAAACTAGCCAAAAACATTCAGTACTTC
TRBV11-2	TRBJ1-3	.	.	CASSSPGAAPRAGNTIYF	TGTGCCAGCAGCTCCCCTGGCGCAGCCCCGCGGGCTGGAAACACCATATATTTT
TRBV5-1	TRBJ1-1	.	once	CASSPRAGEGNTEAFF	TGCGCCAGCAGCCCGAGGGCAGGGGAGGGGAACACTGAAGCTTTCTTT
TRBV4-2	TRBJ1-1	TRBD1	.	CATLGQGARGTEAFF	TGTGCCACGTTGGGACAGGGGGCTCGGGGCACTGAAGCTTTCTTT
TRBV12-5	TRBJ2-4	TRBD1	.	CASGSWTGETKNSQYF	TGTGCTAGTGGTTCCTGGACAGGGGAAACCAAAAACAGTCAGTACTTC
TRBV15	TRBJ2-5	TRBD2	.	CATSRGGSSGAQETQYF	TGTGCCACCAGCAGGGGGGGGTCTAGCGGGGCCCAAGAGACCCAGTACTTC
TRBV7-2	TRBJ2-3	.	few	CASVLGGAVDTQYF	TGTGCCAGTGTGTTAGGGGGGGCGGTAGATACGCAGTATTTT
TRBV6-4	TRBJ2-3	.	.	CASSDGSDTQYF	TGTGCCAGCAGTGACGGCTCTGATACGCAGTATTTT
TRBV5-6	TRBJ2-7	TRBD1	once	CASSYGTGGNEQYF	TGTGCCAGCAGCTACGGGACAGGGGGTAACGAGCAGTACTTC
TRBV5-1	TRBJ1-1	TRBD1	.	CASSQTGGATEAFF	TGCGCCAGCAGTCAGACAGGGGGCGCCACTGAAGCTTTCTTT
TRBV19	TRBJ1-5	.	.	CASSRPGDRPQHF	TGTGCCAGCAGCCGTCCCGGGGATCGGCCCCAGCATTTT
TRBV7-9	TRBJ2-5	.	few	CASSRGSETQYF	TGTGCCAGCAGCCGGGGGAGCGAGACCCAGTACTTC
TRBV7-9	TRBJ1-5	.	.	CASSPRGGPPNQPQHF	TGTGCCAGCAGCCCACGGGGGGGCCCACCCAATCAGCCCCAGCATTTT
TRBV10-3	TRBJ1-2	.	.	CAISSSGDVVGYTF	TGTGCCATCAGCTCGTCAGGGGATGTGGTAGGCTACACCTTC
TRBV9	TRBJ1-3	.	.	CASHGGQGNTIYF	TGTGCCAGCCACGGTGGGCAGGGAAACACCATATATTTT
TRBV27	TRBJ1-2	.	.	CASSLSGTRGYTF	TGTGCCAGCAGTTTATCAGGCACCAGGGGCTACACCTTC
TRBV5-1	TRBJ2-1	.	.	CASSSNNEQFF	TGCGCCAGCAGTTCTAACAATGAGCAGTTCTTC
TRBV15	TRBJ1-4	.	once	CATSTSGSPNEKLFF	TGTGCCACCAGCACGTCCGGGTCGCCAAATGAAAAACTGTTTTTT
TRBV9	TRBJ2-3	TRBD1	once	CASSVGTGTDTQYF	TGTGCCAGCAGCGTAGGGACAGGGACAGATACGCAGTATTTT